This entry lists 12 T cell receptor beta chains sequenced from one sample in a study of naive and memory T cell subsets. An equimolar mix of two oligonucleotides served as the beta constant-region primer for TRBC1 and TRBC2. Nested alpha and beta constant-region primers with the SP2 primer drove four PCR rounds on ligated cDNA. TCRdb re-called the UMI-ligation and nested PCR reads through MiXCR, storing one row per CDR3 protein. Of 6,000 to 8,000 distinct CDR3 sequences detected, around 28% appear once; the ten largest clones hold approximately 58%. What was sequenced was CD8+ TEMRA cells from blood. Noted subset: effector memory re-expressing CD45RA, CD45RA+ CD27-. These receptors were taken from a human donor in good health.

The chain is built from TRBV30 and TRBJ1-4, with D possibly being TRBD1 (5 bases). The V and J ends lost 0 bases and 12 bases respectively, with 11 bases between them. The germline gives CDR1 GTSNPN, CDR2 SVGIG (reference sequence). There are 12 residues in the CDR3. The CDR3 sequence is CAWSVGVGELFF. CDR3 nucleotides: TGTGCCTGGAGTGTAGGGGTTGGGGAACTGTTTTTT.

The gene calls are TRBV6-1 and TRBJ1-5; weak D call: TRBD1 (5 bases). Germline V gene data show CDR1 as MNHNS and CDR2 as SASEGT. Trimming took 3 bases from V and 0 from J, leaving 9 bases between them. The CDR3 loop spans 15 amino acids. The chain's CDR3 is CASSESGHSNQPQHF. As DNA, the CDR3 is TGTGCCAGCAGTGAGTCAGGGCATAGCAATCAGCCCCAGCATTTT.

This CDR3 is CASSPPRTGANSPLHF. CDR3 bases: TGTGCCAGCAGCCCACCTCGGACAGGGGCAAATTCACCCCTCCACTTT. V is TRBV7-9 and J is TRBJ1-6; 9 nucleotides align to TRBD1. The CDR3 totals 16 residues. Trimming took 5 bases from V and 7 from J; bases not matched to a gene: 9. The V gene's germline CDR1 is SEHNR and CDR2 FQNEAQ (reference sequence).

This clonotype was seen ten or more times. This sequence joins TRBV10-3 and TRBJ1-1; D may be TRBD1 (6 bases). Germline V lookup: CDR1 ENHRY, CDR2 SYGVKD. V dropped 10 bases and J dropped 1 base, with 10 bases sitting between them. This CDR3 has 12 residues. The CDR3 sequence is CATGQTNTEAFF. The DNA for the CDR3 is TGTGCCACAGGACAGACGAACACTGAAGCTTTCTTT.

This chain uses TRBV20-1 with TRBJ2-3; 14 bases align to TRBD2. After removal of 4 bases from V and 2 bases from J, the junction contained 2 bases not matched to a gene. Per germline, CDR1 DFQATT and CDR2 SNEGSKA (reference sequence). The CDR3 has 15 amino acids. The CDR3 DNA reads TGCAGTGCTACGGGACTAGCGGGGGACACAGATACGCAGTATTTT. Amino acids: CSATGLAGDTDTQYF.

Only a few counts were recorded for this clonotype. The V gene is TRBV11-2, the J gene TRBJ2-2; tentatively, D is TRBD2 (5 bases). Germline V gene data show CDR1 as SGHAT and CDR2 as FQNNGV. V was shortened by 4 bases and J by 5 bases, with 8 bases between the two germline ends. The CDR3 is 13 amino acids. The CDR3: CASSWTRTGELFF. For the CDR3, the DNA is TGTGCCAGCAGCTGGACTCGAACCGGGGAGCTGTTTTTT.

This clonotype has just a few counts. The chain combines TRBV2 with TRBJ2-1; a weak D match, TRBD2 (5 bases). Germline V gives CDR1 SNHLY, CDR2 FYNNEI. Trimming took off 9 bases at V and 0 bases at J, with 18 bases between the two ends. There are 16 residues in the CDR3. The CDR3 nucleotides are TGTGCCAGTCTAGAGTTAGCGACAAGCTCCTACAATGAGCAGTTCTTC. This sequence encodes CASLELATSSYNEQFF.

The CDR3 sequence is CASSLNVERDNGDGTDTQYF. The DNA of the CDR3 is TGTGCCAGCAGCCTGAACGTGGAGCGGGATAATGGGGATGGGACAGATACGCAGTATTTT. V gene TRBV7-3 combines with J gene TRBJ2-3; 7 bases are a match to TRBD2. The germline CDR1 and CDR2 sequences are SGHTA and FQGTGA. The V gene end was trimmed by 5 bases and the J gene end by 3 bases; junction bases not matched to a gene: 23. The CDR3 spans 20 residues.

This clonotype was seen only a few times. V is TRBV27 and J is TRBJ2-1; the D gene is possibly TRBD1 (5 bases). The CDR3 extends over 17 amino acids. Trimming left V 4 bases short and J 0 bases short, with 16 bases between. Germline V gene data show CDR1 as MNHEY and CDR2 as SMNVEV (reference sequence). In nucleotides, the CDR3 is TGTGCCAGCAGTTCCACTTCAGGGTTTAGCTCCTACAATGAGCAGTTCTTC. Amino acids: CASSSTSGFSSYNEQFF.

CDR3 region: CASSSPSGQELFEKLFF. The CDR3 DNA sequence: TGTGCCAGCAGCTCCCCCTCCGGACAGGAACTATTCGAAAAACTGTTTTTT. This chain connects TRBV11-2 to TRBJ1-4, with TRBD1 matching 7 bases. This CDR3 region has 17 residues. The germline CDR1 and CDR2 sequences are SGHAT and FQNNGV. V shed 4 bases, J shed 8 bases, and the junction held 16 bases outside the gene matches.

This clonotype has at least ten counts. The chain combines TRBV28 with TRBJ1-2; 7 bases align to TRBD1. Per germline, CDR1 MDHEN and CDR2 SYDVKM. Trimming at V came to 4 bases and at J to 6 bases, leaving 17 bases not matched to a gene. The CDR3 extends over 17 amino acids. CDR3 DNA: TGTGCCAGCAGTTCTTCCCTGTCAGGGGGAATCTGGGATGGCTACACCTTC. Its protein product is CASSSSLSGGIWDGYTF.

This clonotype was observed a few times. V usage is TRBV24-1 and J usage is TRBJ2-2; TRBD2 might be the D (5 bases). The germline V and J ends were trimmed by 3 bases and 6 bases, with 16 bases remaining between them. The V gene's germline CDR1 is KGHDR and CDR2 SFDVKD. This CDR3 comprises 16 residues. For the CDR3, the DNA is TGTGCCACCAGTGATGTCAGAGGGCGAACAGCCGGGGAGCTGTTTTTT. Its protein is CATSDVRGRTAGELFF.